This TCR beta chain was observed in a study of OX40 agonist ivuxolimab in advanced cancers. Study summary: In this cohort, patients received ivuxolimab, an agonistic anti-OX40 (CD134) antibody. Partial response was recorded in three patients: one hepatocellular carcinoma and two cutaneous melanoma cases. Recorded diagnoses for dose-escalation patients were hepatocellular carcinoma, melanoma, renal cell or head and neck cancer.

Libraries were prepared by immunoSEQ multiplex PCR; TCRdb keeps only in-frame clonotypes and omits some of them. The table shows 90,000 to 120,000 clones, with around 90% occurring only once. Blood sampling took place at baseline, cycle 4 day 1, and cycle 7 day 1. In this sample, this clone turned up once. After removal of 4 bases from V and 9 bases from J, the junction contained 6 bases not matched to a gene. This CDR3 contains 13 residues. Germline V gene lookup returns CDR1 SNHLY and CDR2 FYNNEI. The specimen was CD4+ or CD8+ T cells sorted from blood, collected in a trial of the OX40 agonist ivuxolimab. The sequence was collected from an adult with an advanced solid tumor such as melanoma, head and neck, liver or kidney cancer. The gene calls are TRBV2 and TRBJ2-1; 7 nucleotides align to TRBD2. CDR3 loop: CASSVGGNSEQFF. CDR3 DNA sequence: TGTGCCAGCAGTGTGGGGGGGAACAGTGAGCAGTTCTTC.